The present T cell receptor beta chain was sequenced within a study of blood T cell repertoires in COVID-19. Background on the study: From T cells, B-cell-depleted T cells, or PBMCs came the material, which was cDNA or gDNA.

Ages ranged from roughly 18 to 100 years, with residence in about two dozen US areas. Produced via immunoSEQ multiplex PCR; TCRdb's table is partial and in-frame only. The sample gives roughly 180,000 clones, over 75% of which show up once; roughly 6% is in the top ten. The V gene end was trimmed by 2 bases and the J gene end by 8 bases; junction bases not matched to a gene: 6. Germline-derived CDR1 and CDR2 are SGHRS and YFSETQ. CDR3 length equals 14 residues. This sequence joins TRBV5-1 and TRBJ2-3; 9 nucleotides line up with TRBD2. Sequencing was performed on PBMCs or T cells enriched from blood (not recorded which). The sequence derives from a middle-aged woman with acute COVID-19. The CDR3 spells CASSFGGREGTQYF. CDR3 nucleotide sequence: TGCGCCAGCAGCTTCGGCGGGAGGGAGGGTACGCAGTATTTT.